This entry is about one T cell receptor (beta chain). This receptor's antigen is unknown. V lost 5 bases and J lost 6 bases, and the count of bases not matched to a germline gene is 7. The CDR3 runs 15 amino acids, cysteine and phenylalanine included. Only the CDR3 DNA stays, 45 bases, in frame from base 1. The germline V gene (reference sequence) specifies SGHAT as CDR1 and FQDESV as CDR2. The method was the immunoSEQ multiplex PCR assay. A mixture of 60 forward primers for TCR Vbeta segments and 13 reverse primers for TCR Jbeta segments was used in the multiplex PCR. Amplification of the CDR3 region of rearranged TCR beta genes was performed with a multiplex PCR assay on genomic DNA. The amplified TCR beta libraries were sequenced on the Illumina HiSeq System as 87-base-pair reads. The source study handled its data this way. A later analysis tallied some 79 million unique TCR beta chains across the 666 repertoires, and approximately 11 million of those chains were shared by two or more donors. To remove PCR and sequencing errors, raw reads were error-corrected and collapsed into unique sequences using a nearest-neighbor algorithm that merged closely related sequences. V, D and J gene segments were assigned by aligning CDR3 sequences to IMGT reference sequences. For a sequence to be retained, a match of at least six nucleotides to both a V gene segment and a J gene segment was required. A rearrangement was called productive if the CDR3 had no stop codons and remained in frame with V and J, and every other rearrangement was called non-productive. Following IMGT convention, CDR3 was defined as the stretch from the second conserved V-encoded cysteine to the conserved J-encoded phenylalanine. In an earlier analysis of approximately 590 of the donors, sequences lacking an unambiguous match to a single V gene segment were excluded. An earlier analysis of 587 of the donors called V segments functional above 56.7% productive rearrangements and segregating when the between-donor standard deviation exceeded 5%. A statistical classification framework was built to diagnose cytomegalovirus status from the catalog of TCR beta chain sequences. A later analysis assigned V and J genes by comparing TCR nucleotide sequences with IMGT/GENE-DB human TR gene sequences. The TCRdist pipeline was used in a later analysis to assign CDR3 sequences and most-parsimonious VDJ recombination scenarios. In a later analysis, each TCR beta chain was defined by its CDR3 amino acid sequence together with its V-gene family, and reads lacking a unique V-gene family were excluded. In a later analysis, around 600 highly shared, low-generation-probability nucleotide sequences were removed to address suspected cross-contamination and a sequencing artifact. In a later analysis, a clonal expansion index was calculated for each public chain from normalized within-repertoire ranks of inferred template counts. A later analysis computed generation probabilities with a VDJ recombination model fitted to out-of-frame rearrangements, and checked the results against IGoR. In a later analysis, TCR-TCR, TCR-HLA and TCR-CMV co-occurrence was scored with hypergeometric tests, and a repertoire-size bias correction was applied to TCR pairs. To estimate false discovery rates, a later analysis permuted the HLA or CMV assignments 20 times. A later analysis grouped co-occurring TCRs with DBSCAN, adding TCRdist sequence similarity when clustering within HLA-allele-positive subsets. Co-occurrence clustering excluded repertoires with fewer than 30,000 or more than 120,000 public chains, plus five with anomalous nucleotide sharing. The table was pulled from immuneACCESS by TCRdb, which kept in-frame rearrangements only. Such tables lose some clones; where checked, under half of the loss comes from unresolved V genes, and the rest has no known cause. That table supplies the V and J calls and clone size; D and trimming were determined from the DNA. The table of this sample itemizes tens of thousands of clones. Roughly 5% of the sample comes from the top ten.

In total, fewer than 750 healthy bone marrow donors made up the cohort. Cohort members were all nominally healthy when sampled, although unrecorded immune exposures were likely present. The donor was CMV seropositive and was included in the group of about 290 seropositive cohort members. A peripheral blood sample was provided by each donor, and peripheral blood mononuclear cells were used for TCR beta sequencing. Genomic DNA extraction from the blood cell samples was performed with the Qiagen DNeasy Blood Extraction Kit. These data come from a study of cytomegalovirus exposure and HLA in healthy donors (dated by TCRdb to about 2017). Study-wide context: An earlier analysis of roughly 630 of the donors reported more than 250 Gb of sequence data and 117 million unique TCR beta sequences from 190 million or so T cells. Rather than using new phenotypic data, the later analysis identified candidate immune exposures from TCR beta sequences and from how often those sequences occurred across donors. Both class I and class II loci were covered by HLA typing, at four-digit resolution. A later genetic analysis took genome-wide SNP genotypes for about 65% of the 666 donors and used that subset as a discovery cohort. Among about 370 genotyped donors of the cohort, an average of approximately 240,000 unique TCR beta nucleotide sequences was sequenced per donor, of which approximately 18% were non-productive. To study patterns of TCR occurrence, a later analysis re-analyzed previously published TCR beta repertoires from 650 to 750 donors and added high-resolution HLA genotyping. An early release that covered about 600 HLA-typed donors contained approximately 300 gigabases of sequencing data and approximately 85 million unique TCR sequences. Typing coverage differed by locus: A, B, C, DRB1 and DQB1 were typed in about 620-630 donors, DQA1 in approximately 520, DPA1 in around 600, and DPB1 in just under 490. Roughly 5 DR-DQ haplotypes were treated as single units for association and clustering because of strong linkage in the cohort. A separate validation cohort of more than 100 different subjects was used in addition to the 666-subject first cohort. All discovery cohort repertoires had been generated using a single sequencing platform. The study aimed to test whether signatures of past pathogen exposure could be identified by cataloging public T cell receptors. The study combined high-throughput TCR immunosequencing, statistical association of individual TCRs with disease status, and machine learning to predict cytomegalovirus infection status. The study profiled the T cell repertoires of under 700 subjects by immunosequencing and related them to cytomegalovirus serostatus. Of the approximately 400 genotyped donors, less than 85% were placed in the genetic ancestry cluster associated with self-reported Caucasian donors. Donor age, sex, ethnicity and CMV serostatus were compiled together with the repertoire data. To decide whether each TCR beta V gene segment behaved as functional or pseudogenic, an earlier analysis of some 580 of the donors relied on high-throughput TCR beta sequencing. General conclusions and limits of the study: Correlated functional status among segregating V segments might reflect linkage disequilibrium, but an unknown experimental factor could not be ruled out. In both the original and validation cohorts, the classifier was reported to diagnose cytomegalovirus status with high specificity and sensitivity. According to the authors, the approach could potentially be generalized to other disease states and immunological phenotypes. Because some donors lacked HLA typing at each locus, the association tests relied only on the typed subset. In a later genetic analysis, fewer N-insertions in productive TCRs were reported among donors in an Asian-associated ancestry cluster than the roughly 640-donor mean. Across donors, most TCR sequences were observed very rarely, whereas some public TCRs were present in many individuals. Because the 87-base-pair reads could not distinguish some IMGT-functional V segments, including TRBV6-2 and TRBV6-3, those segments were excluded. Several of the top co-occurrence clusters appeared to be linked to parvovirus B19, influenza, CMV and Epstein-Barr virus, according to a later analysis. A later analysis found that most CMV-associated TCR beta chains appeared HLA-restricted, with HLA associations seemingly driven largely by CMV exposure. Presence/absence analyses assumed roughly uniform sequencing depth across donors, an assumption that may not hold. A further reported finding was that TCR beta sequences accurately predicted the HLA-A and HLA-B alleles for most subjects in the first cohort. The study gave a list of some 150 TCR beta chains associated with cytomegalovirus. In vitro tests confirmed that three of the cytomegalovirus-associated TCR beta chains recognize cytomegalovirus antigens. In a later analysis, HLA-associated TCR beta chains were found to be more clonally expanded and to have lower generation probabilities than equally common non-associated chains. In a later genetic analysis, a missense DCLRE1C variant was associated with V-gene and J-gene trimming of TCR beta chains, and the association was replicated in an independent cohort. Assigning TCR associations to individual alleles was difficult when HLA alleles, especially DR and DQ, strongly co-occurred. In a later analysis, some 17,000 TCR beta sequences were associated with specific HLA alleles at a false discovery rate of 0.05. For the cohort, immune exposure information was limited to CMV serostatus. A group of highly shared sequence variants was considered likely to be a technical artifact of the sequencing pipeline. Only TCR beta chains were sequenced in this cohort, and the absence of alpha or paired-chain data limited detectable features. Roughly 17 rarely observed V segments, including chromosome 9 orphons, were excluded from the earlier analysis of a few hundred of the donors because counts were too low. In an earlier analysis of over 550 of the donors, most TCR beta V segments were observed in productive rearrangements about 90% or about 30% of the time, broadly matching IMGT annotations. In a later analysis, the rate of TCR association differed among HLA loci, with DRB1 alleles having the most associated TCRs and HLA-C alleles having the fewest.

Recombination joined TRBV11-1 with TRBJ2-2; 9 central bases correspond to TRBD2. This clonotype was sampled from a woman between 40 and 50 years old in good health and CMV-seropositive. Specimen: PBMCs. CDR3 reads: CASSKWAGGPGELFF. DNA sequence: TGTGCCAGCAGCAAGTGGGCGGGAGGGCCCGGGGAGCTGTTTTTT. With the portions outside the CDR3 filled from the reference TRBV11-1 and TRBJ2-2 genes, the complete variable region becomes EAEVAQSPRYKITEKSQAVAFWCDPISGHATLYWYRQILGQGPELLVQFQDESVVDDSQLPKDRFSAERLKGVDSTLKIQPAELGDSAMYLCASSKWAGGPGELFFGEGSRLTVL.